These T cell receptor beta chains were read from a single sample in a study of T cell responses to AZD1222 COVID-19 vaccine. The protocol was immunoSEQ multiplex PCR, while the TCRdb copy is restricted to in-frame clones and leaves out a portion. Altogether roughly 93,000 clones are present, 75% to 90% being singletons, with the ten largest covering about 25%. The specimen comprised peripheral blood, sampled on day 0 of AZD1222 vaccination. These receptors all come from an adult in good health. CDR3s include the opening cysteine and the closing phenylalanine or tryptophan. A D gene is named only where the DNA matches it firmly. The size entry is marked missing in some rows and otherwise reads once, few, many or a size class.

v_gene,j_gene,abundance,d_gene,CDR3aa,CDR3nt
TRBV14,TRBJ2-2,.,TRBD2,CASSLWGGTGELFF,TGTGCCAGCAGCCTCTGGGGGGGGACCGGGGAGCTGTTTTTT
TRBV5-1,TRBJ2-5,.,TRBD1,CASTRQGNLQETQYF,TGCGCCAGCACCAGACAGGGTAATCTGCAAGAGACCCAGTACTTC
TRBV27,TRBJ2-7,.,TRBD2,CASSPRGGTRYEQYF,TGTGCCAGCAGTCCTCGGGGGGGAACGAGATACGAGCAGTACTTC
TRBV25-1,TRBJ2-3,.,TRBD1,CASRIPGQGGPDTQYF,TGTGCCAGCCGAATACCGGGACAGGGGGGCCCAGATACGCAGTATTTT
TRBV13,TRBJ2-7,.,.,CASSLGGVGYEQYF,TGTGCCAGCAGCTTAGGGGGCGTAGGGTACGAGCAGTACTTC
TRBV7-9,TRBJ2-1,.,TRBD2,CASSPPAGTSGGTNEQFF,TGTGCCAGCAGCCCCCCTGCCGGGACTAGCGGGGGAACTAATGAGCAGTTCTTC
TRBV2,TRBJ1-6,once,.,CASSEAAGQYYNSPLHF,TGTGCCAGCAGTGAAGCCGCCGGGCAGTACTATAATTCACCCCTCCACTTT
TRBV6-2/TRBV6-3,TRBJ2-7,.,TRBD1,CASSKTGIGLEQYF,TGTGCCAGCAGCAAGACAGGGATCGGGCTCGAGCAGTACTTC
TRBV12-3/TRBV12-4,TRBJ2-3,few,TRBD1,CASRSTGADTQYF,TGTGCCAGCAGGTCAACAGGGGCAGATACGCAGTATTTT
TRBV5-1,TRBJ1-5,.,TRBD1,CASSLAGTGRYPQHF,TGCGCCAGCAGCTTGGCCGGGACAGGGCGATATCCCCAGCATTTT
TRBV30,TRBJ2-7,.,TRBD1,CARQGADYEQYF,TGTGCACGACAGGGGGCAGACTACGAGCAGTACTTC
TRBV28,TRBJ1-5,.,TRBD1,CASSFERGQRGNQPQHF,TGTGCCAGCAGTTTCGAGAGGGGGCAACGTGGCAATCAGCCCCAGCATTTT
TRBV5-1,TRBJ2-3,.,TRBD1,CASSTDRGRDTQYF,TGCGCCAGCAGCACGGACAGGGGGAGGGATACGCAGTATTTT
TRBV12-5,TRBJ1-5,.,.,CASGFRGQVNQPQHF,TGTGCTAGTGGTTTTAGGGGTCAGGTCAATCAGCCCCAGCATTTT
TRBV27,TRBJ2-7,few,.,CASSLSWLNEQYF,TGTGCCAGCAGTTTATCCTGGCTCAACGAGCAGTACTTC
TRBV29-1,TRBJ2-5,.,.,CSVASGTAEETQYF,TGCAGCGTTGCGTCCGGGACGGCTGAAGAGACCCAGTACTTC
TRBV18,TRBJ1-1,.,.,CASSPPGRTTEAFF,TGTGCCAGCTCACCCCCGGGACGGACCACTGAAGCTTTCTTT
TRBV27,TRBJ1-1,few,.,CASSLSSRARTEAFF,TGTGCCAGCAGTTTATCGTCCCGGGCCCGGACTGAAGCTTTCTTT
TRBV9,TRBJ2-2,once,.,CASSEQVWDTGELFF,TGTGCCAGCAGCGAGCAGGTTTGGGACACCGGGGAGCTGTTTTTT
TRBV9,TRBJ2-7,.,TRBD2,CASSDGRAYEQYF,TGTGCCAGCAGTGACGGGAGGGCCTACGAGCAGTACTTC
TRBV6-5,TRBJ1-5,.,.,CASSYGFNQPQHF,TGTGCCAGCAGTTACGGGTTCAATCAGCCCCAGCATTTT
TRBV24-1,TRBJ1-6,.,.,CATRGANSPLHF,TGTGCCACCCGGGGTGCGAATTCACCCCTCCACTTT